This TCR beta chain was profiled in a study of Ad26.COV2.S vaccination and SARS-CoV-2 variants. About the research overall: Donor was one of the participants in the Ad26.COV2.S arm of the COV1001 trial. Points from the study as a whole: Possibly, TCR breadth and depth analyses underestimated total T cell responses. Recipients of either vaccine or placebo displayed similar breadth of non-spike TCRs.

Clones were sequenced by immunoSEQ multiplex PCR, and TCRdb holds only the in-frame ones, with some missing. The table shows 350,000 to 500,000 clones, with about 88% occurring only once. This clone has only one observation. The antigen remains unidentified. Stated treatment: approximately 18 received Ad26.COV2.S at low or high dose, single or two shots; 5 received placebo; per-sample allocation not given. Vaccine and placebo recipients were sampled on day 63 after the first injection. An Ad26 vector that expressed Wuhan-strain SARS-CoV-2 spike constituted the vaccine. The specimen was peripheral blood, collected in a trial of Ad26.COV2.S vaccine versus placebo. The receptor was derived from a person between 18 and 60 years old who received the Ad26.COV2.S COVID-19 vaccine or a placebo.

CDR3 sequence reads: CASSLSRTGQETQYF. The CDR3 DNA reads as TGTGCCAGCAGTTTATCACGGACTGGGCAAGAGACCCAGTACTTC. The chain has TRBV27 and TRBJ2-5, with D perhaps TRBD2 (5 bases). Between the trimmed V and J ends, which lost 0 bases and 2 bases, there was a span of 10 bases. Germline loops: CDR1 MNHEY, CDR2 SMNVEV (reference sequence). This CDR3 is built from 15 residues.